These T cell receptor beta chains were read from a single sample in a study of shared clonotypes between healthy human individuals. This table comes from immunoSEQ multiplex PCR, and its TCRdb copy is limited to in-frame clones, with some not included. The table has 2 million to 2.5 million clones, approximately 95% seen once. Sequenced sample: naive CD4+ T cells from PBMCs. These receptor sequences come from a man between 18 and 29 years old in good health. Some clones in this sample may be carry-over from other donors' samples. Both conserved end residues are trimmed from each CDR3. Clone size is not always given. Where it is, it says once, few, many or a class for expanded clones.

ASSLGGLALNEQF TRBJ2-1 - TRBV7-2
SVRGQVRETQY TRBJ2-5 - TRBV29-1
ASSTGTATDTQY TRBJ2-3 once TRBV10-1
ASSLGQGFVNEQF TRBJ2-1 once TRBV7-9
ASSLGSTSDLSNEQF TRBJ2-1 - TRBV5-1
ASSPYGGSYNEQF TRBJ2-1 - TRBV5-1
ASSPPDSYNEQF TRBJ2-1 - TRBV5-4
ARRTSGNGGEQF TRBJ2-1 once TRBV27
AGRNRENDEQF TRBJ2-1 - TRBV5-1
ASSYGGHGGYEQF TRBJ2-1 - TRBV5-1
ASSQMFRQADEKLF TRBJ1-4 - TRBV4-1
ASSRRGGTDTQY TRBJ2-3 - TRBV11-3
ASSPTSGADTQY TRBJ2-3 - TRBV5-5
AWSLGNTIY TRBJ1-3 few TRBV30
ASSSPPRNTIY TRBJ1-3 - TRBV13
ASSTAGGPEETQY TRBJ2-5 - TRBV2
SVDRNQETQY TRBJ2-5 - TRBV29-1
ASSQDPGDEQY TRBJ2-7 - TRBV4-1
ASSPREGTGELF TRBJ2-2 once TRBV18
ASSVGPGQGTQETQY TRBJ2-5 - TRBV4-3
ASSQGAPPNTEAF TRBJ1-1 - TRBV18
ASSSLQGGYEQY TRBJ2-7 - TRBV6-6
ASRVDLPNTGELF TRBJ2-2 - TRBV5-1
SVAVWFTEAF TRBJ1-1 - TRBV29-1
ASSEGGAGNTEAF TRBJ1-1 - TRBV25-1
ASSLTDRNSYEQY TRBJ2-7 - TRBV7-2
ASHSLGGSSLYGYT TRBJ1-2 - TRBV11-2
ASGVTGSNSPLH TRBJ1-6 - TRBV7-9
ASSYLGQGLLETQY TRBJ2-5 - TRBV6-6
ASSYTGIGTGELF TRBJ2-2 - TRBV6-5
ASSFSGSRSYEQY TRBJ2-7 - TRBV7-9
ASSQDQRVMREQY TRBJ2-7 - TRBV4-1
ASSRGSSGNTIY TRBJ1-3 - TRBV11-1
ASSLEGANTEAF TRBJ1-1 few TRBV5-4
ASSLGTGYEQY TRBJ2-7 - TRBV7-3
ASSLASDQSSYEQY TRBJ2-7 - TRBV7-6
ASSLPTGQETQY TRBJ2-5 - TRBV25-1
ASSHLTGELF TRBJ2-2 - TRBV5-1
ASSTFLPEAF TRBJ1-1 - TRBV7-9
ASSQPGLAGDTQY TRBJ2-3 - TRBV4-1
ASSQGSHRGNYEQY TRBJ2-7 - TRBV4-1
ASSSAGGRDTEAF TRBJ1-1 - TRBV28
ASTNLGPTNEQF TRBJ2-1 - TRBV7-3
SAGPSGSTDTQY TRBJ2-3 - TRBV29-1
ASSVAGGTFTDTQY TRBJ2-3 - TRBV9